This T cell receptor beta chain was sequenced for a study of radiotherapy plus CTLA-4 blockade in lung cancer. V dropped 4 bases and J dropped 4 bases, with 13 bases sitting between them. The CDR3 runs 14 residues. Germline-derived CDR1 and CDR2 are SGHTA and FQGNSA. Sequencing was performed with immunoSEQ multiplex PCR; in TCRdb, only in-frame clones are kept and a portion is missing. The data show 40,000 to 50,000 clones, 73% seen once. The rearrangement links TRBV7-2 to TRBJ1-2; D remains ambiguous. The receptor comes from a human donor with non-small cell lung cancer who had a complete response to radiotherapy plus ipilimumab. The sequencing used peripheral blood, collected from a patient treated with radiotherapy plus ipilimumab. This CDR3 reads CASSSYLAFYGYTF. The CDR3 DNA reads TGTGCCAGCAGCTCGTACCTAGCCTTCTATGGCTACACCTTC.